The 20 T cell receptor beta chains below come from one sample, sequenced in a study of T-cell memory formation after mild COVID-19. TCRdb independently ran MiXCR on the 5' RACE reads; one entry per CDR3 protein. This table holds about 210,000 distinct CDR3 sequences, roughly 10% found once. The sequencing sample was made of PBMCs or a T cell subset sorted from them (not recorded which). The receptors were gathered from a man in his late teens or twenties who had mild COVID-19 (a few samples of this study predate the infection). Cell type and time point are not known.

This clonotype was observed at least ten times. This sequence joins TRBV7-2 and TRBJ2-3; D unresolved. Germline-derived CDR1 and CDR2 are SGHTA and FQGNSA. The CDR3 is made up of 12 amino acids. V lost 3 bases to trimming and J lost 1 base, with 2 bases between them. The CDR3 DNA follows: TGTGCCAGCAGCTTCGGCACAGATACGCAGTATTTT. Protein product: CASSFGTDTQYF.

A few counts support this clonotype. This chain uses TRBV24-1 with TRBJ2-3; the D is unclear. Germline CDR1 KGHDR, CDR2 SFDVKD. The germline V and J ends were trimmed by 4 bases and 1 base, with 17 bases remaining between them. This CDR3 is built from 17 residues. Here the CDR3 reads CATSEPEALDRTDTQYF. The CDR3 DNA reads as TGTGCCACCAGTGAACCTGAGGCATTGGATCGCACAGATACGCAGTATTTT.

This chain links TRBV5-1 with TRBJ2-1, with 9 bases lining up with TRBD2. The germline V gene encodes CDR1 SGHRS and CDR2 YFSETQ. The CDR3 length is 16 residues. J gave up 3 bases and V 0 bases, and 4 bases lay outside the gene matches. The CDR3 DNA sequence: TGCGCCAGCAGCTTGGATGGCGGGGGGGTCTACAATGAGCAGTTCTTC. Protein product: CASSLDGGGVYNEQFF. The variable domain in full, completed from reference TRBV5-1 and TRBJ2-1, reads KAGVTQTPRYLIKTRGQQVTLSCSPISGHRSVSWYQQTPGQGLQFLFEYFSETQRNKGNFPGRFSGRQFSNSRSEMNVSTLELGDSALYLCASSLDGGGVYNEQFFGPGTRLTVL.

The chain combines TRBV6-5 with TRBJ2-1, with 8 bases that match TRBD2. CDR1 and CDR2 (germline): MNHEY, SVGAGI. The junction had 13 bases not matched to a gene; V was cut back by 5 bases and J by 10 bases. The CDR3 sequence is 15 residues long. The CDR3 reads CASSTKLGGAREQFF. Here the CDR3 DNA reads TGTGCCAGCAGTACTAAGCTCGGGGGGGCCCGGGAGCAGTTCTTC.

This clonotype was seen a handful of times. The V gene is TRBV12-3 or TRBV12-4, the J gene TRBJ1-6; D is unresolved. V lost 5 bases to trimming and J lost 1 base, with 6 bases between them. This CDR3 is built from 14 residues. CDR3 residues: CASSVGSYNSPLHF. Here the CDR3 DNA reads TGTGCCAGCAGTGTGGGATCCTATAATTCACCCCTCCACTTT.

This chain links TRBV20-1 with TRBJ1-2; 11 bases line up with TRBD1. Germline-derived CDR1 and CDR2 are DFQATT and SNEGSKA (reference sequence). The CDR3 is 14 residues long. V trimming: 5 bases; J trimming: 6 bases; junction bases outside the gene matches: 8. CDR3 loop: CSAGGQGATNGYTF. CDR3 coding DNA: TGCAGTGCTGGTGGACAGGGGGCGACTAATGGCTACACCTTC.

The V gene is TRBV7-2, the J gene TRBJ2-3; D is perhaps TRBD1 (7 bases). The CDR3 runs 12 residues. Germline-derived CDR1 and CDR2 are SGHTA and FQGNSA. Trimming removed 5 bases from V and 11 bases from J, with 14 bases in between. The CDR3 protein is CASSKGGTEQYF. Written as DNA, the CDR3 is TGTGCCAGCAGCAAAGGGGGGACAGAGCAGTATTTT. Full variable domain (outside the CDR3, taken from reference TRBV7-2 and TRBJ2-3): GAGVSQSPSNKVTEKGKDVELRCDPISGHTALYWYRQSLGQGLEFLIYFQGNSAPDKSGLPSDRFSAERTGGSVSTLTIQRTQQEDSAVYLCASSKGGTEQYFGPGTRLTVL.

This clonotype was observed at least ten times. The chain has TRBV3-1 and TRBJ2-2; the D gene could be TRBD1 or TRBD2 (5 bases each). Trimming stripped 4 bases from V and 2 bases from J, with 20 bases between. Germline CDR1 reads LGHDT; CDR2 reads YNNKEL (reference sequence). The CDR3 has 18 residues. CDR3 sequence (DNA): TGTGCCAGCAGCCGAGACGTGAGGGACGGACTTAACACCGGGGAGCTGTTTTTT. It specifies CASSRDVRDGLNTGELFF. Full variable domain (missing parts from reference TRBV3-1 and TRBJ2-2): DTAVSQTPKYLVTQMGNDKSIKCEQNLGHDTMYWYKQDSKKFLKIMFSYNNKELIINETVPNRFSPKSPDKAHLNLHINSLELGDSAVYFCASSRDVRDGLNTGELFFGEGSRLTVL.

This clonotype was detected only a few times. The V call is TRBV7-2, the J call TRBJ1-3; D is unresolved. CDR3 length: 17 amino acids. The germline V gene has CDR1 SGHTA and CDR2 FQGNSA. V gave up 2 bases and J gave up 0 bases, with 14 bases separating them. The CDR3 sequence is CASSLQALGRSGNTIYF. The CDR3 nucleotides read TGTGCCAGCAGCTTACAGGCTCTGGGCCGCTCTGGAAACACCATATATTTT.

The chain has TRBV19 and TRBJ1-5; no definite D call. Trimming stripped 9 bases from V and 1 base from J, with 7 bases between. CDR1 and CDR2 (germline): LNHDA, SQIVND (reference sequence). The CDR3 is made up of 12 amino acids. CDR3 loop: CASSVSNQPQHF. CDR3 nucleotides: TGTGCCAGCAGTGTGAGCAATCAGCCCCAGCATTTT.

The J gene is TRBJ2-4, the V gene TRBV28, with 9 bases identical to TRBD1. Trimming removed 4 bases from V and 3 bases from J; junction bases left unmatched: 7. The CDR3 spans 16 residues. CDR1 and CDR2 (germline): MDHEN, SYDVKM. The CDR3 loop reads CASSWYTGGVKNIQYF. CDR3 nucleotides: TGTGCCAGCAGTTGGTATACAGGGGGCGTCAAAAACATTCAGTACTTC.

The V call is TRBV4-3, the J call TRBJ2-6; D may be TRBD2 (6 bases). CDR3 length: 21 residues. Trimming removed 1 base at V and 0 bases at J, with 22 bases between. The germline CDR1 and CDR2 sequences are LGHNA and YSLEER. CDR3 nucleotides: TGCGCCAGCAGCCAAGCTTGGGGGGTGGAGGTCTCAACCTCTGGGGCCAACGTCCTGACTTTC. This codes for CASSQAWGVEVSTSGANVLTF.

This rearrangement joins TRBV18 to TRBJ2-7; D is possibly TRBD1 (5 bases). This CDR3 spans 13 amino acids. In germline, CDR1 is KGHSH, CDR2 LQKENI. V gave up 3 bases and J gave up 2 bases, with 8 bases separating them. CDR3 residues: CASSPSQAYEQYV. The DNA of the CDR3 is TGTGCCAGCTCACCGTCACAGGCCTACGAGCAGTACGTC.

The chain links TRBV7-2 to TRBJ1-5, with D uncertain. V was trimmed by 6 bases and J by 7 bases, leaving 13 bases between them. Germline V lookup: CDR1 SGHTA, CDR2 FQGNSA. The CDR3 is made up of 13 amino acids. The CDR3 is CASSSKVGQPQHF. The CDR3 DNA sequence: TGTGCCAGCAGTTCAAAGGTGGGACAGCCCCAGCATTTT.

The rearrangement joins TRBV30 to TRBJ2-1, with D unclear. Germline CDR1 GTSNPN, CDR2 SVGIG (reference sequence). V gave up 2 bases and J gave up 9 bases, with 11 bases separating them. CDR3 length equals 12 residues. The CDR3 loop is CAWSNLGGEQFF. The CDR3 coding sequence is TGTGCCTGGAGTAACCTAGGTGGTGAGCAGTTCTTC.

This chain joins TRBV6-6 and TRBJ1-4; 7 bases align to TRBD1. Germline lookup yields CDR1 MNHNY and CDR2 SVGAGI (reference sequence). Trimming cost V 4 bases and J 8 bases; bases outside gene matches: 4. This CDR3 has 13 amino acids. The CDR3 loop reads CASSSGQAEKLFF. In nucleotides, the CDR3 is TGTGCCAGCAGTTCCGGACAGGCAGAAAAACTGTTTTTT.

CDR3 residues: CASSYSGTGRVNTIYF. The CDR3 bases are TGTGCCAGCAGTTATTCGGGGACAGGGAGGGTAAACACCATATATTTT. V is TRBV6-5 and J is TRBJ1-3; 9 nucleotides align to TRBD1. CDR3 size: 16 residues. V dropped 3 bases and J dropped 6; count of bases not matched to a gene: 9. Germline CDR1 MNHEY, CDR2 SVGAGI.

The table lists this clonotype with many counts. Here the CDR3 DNA reads TGTGCCAGCAGCCCCAGACTTAGTGGGACTGAAGCTTTCTTT. Its protein product is CASSPRLSGTEAFF. This rearrangement joins TRBV7-2 to TRBJ1-1; D gene uncertain. The germline V gene has CDR1 SGHTA and CDR2 FQGNSA. The V and J ends lost 5 bases and 5 bases respectively, with 15 bases between them. CDR3 length: 14 residues.

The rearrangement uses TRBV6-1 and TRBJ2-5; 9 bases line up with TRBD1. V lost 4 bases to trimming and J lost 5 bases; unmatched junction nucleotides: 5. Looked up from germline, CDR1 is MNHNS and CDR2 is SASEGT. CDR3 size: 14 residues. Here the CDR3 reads CASSGAGTGETQYF. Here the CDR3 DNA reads TGTGCCAGCAGTGGAGCCGGGACAGGGGAGACCCAGTACTTC.

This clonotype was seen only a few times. The CDR3 loop reads CAWGRGDGYTF. CDR3 DNA: TGTGCCTGGGGTAGGGGCGATGGCTACACCTTC. This chain uses TRBV30 with TRBJ1-2, with D perhaps TRBD1 (5 bases). Germline lookup yields CDR1 GTSNPN and CDR2 SVGIG (reference sequence). The CDR3 has 11 residues. Deletions cut 5 bases from V and 6 bases from J, with 10 bases between.